This T cell receptor (beta chain) is from a study of blood T cell repertoires in COVID-19. Study-level information: Whether acute or convalescent, the COVID-19 samples came from the United States, Italy and Spain.

This CDR3 comprises 19 residues. J lost 2 bases, V lost 3 bases, and 15 bases had no gene match. Germline assignment: CDR1 SGHRS and CDR2 YFSETQ. Original processing methods: Reference gene primer amplification in the assay estimated nucleated cell counts. The method was immunoSEQ multiplex PCR; TCRdb's version includes in-frame clones alone and lacks a portion of them. V and J calls and clone size are as listed in that table; D and trimming were resolved from the DNA. Here the sample spans 150,000 to 170,000 clones, approximately 80% being singletons. Sequencing used peripheral blood. This TCR was sampled from a woman older than 75 with acute or convalescent COVID-19. The chain has TRBV5-1 and TRBJ2-7; 12 bases agree with TRBD2. CDR3 DNA: TGCGCCAGCAGCTATAACATCCCGGGACTAGCGGGCGCTCCCTACGAGCAGTACTTC. Protein sequence: CASSYNIPGLAGAPYEQYF.